This TCR beta chain was sequenced during a study of blood T cell repertoires in COVID-19 (dated by TCRdb to about 2020). Turning to the overall study: Samples covering the acute and convalescent phases of COVID-19 were provided by collaborators in the United States, Italy and Spain. The prospective study material was composed of cDNA or gDNA derived from T cells, B-cell-depleted T cells, or PBMCs. Deeply sampled blood TCRbeta repertoires from subjects exposed to, actively infected with, or recovered from COVID-19 were included in the dataset. The repertoires were made available in a free public database intended to serve as a resource for research on the immune response to SARS-CoV-2. The samples were drawn from the first 160 participants of the ongoing ImmuneRACE study and from some 1,300 subjects provided by 6 global collaborators. A de-identified subject ID, COVID-19 status, age in years and sex were almost always included in the sample metadata. HLA class I and class II types, where available, came from metadata supplied by the sample provider rather than from assay-based typing.

Whole blood was collected in K2EDTA tubes by collaborating institutions according to the institutions' own protocols. For TCRbeta analysis, collaborator samples were shipped as frozen whole blood, as isolated PBMCs, or as DNA extracted from either sample type. The immunoSEQ Assay, a bias-controlled multiplex PCR, was used to amplify TCRbeta CDR3 regions from genomic DNA. Per the original workflow: Nucleated cell counts per sample were estimated from amplification of reference gene primers within the assay. Sequence reads were collapsed and filtered to measure the absolute abundance of every unique TCRbeta CDR3 rearrangement. Productive Simpson clonality was computed per sample as the square root of Simpson's diversity index over productive rearrangements. TCRdb limited this immuneACCESS table to in-frame rearrangements with V and J called. A share of clones is missing; checked studies link under half to unresolved V genes, and the rest is unexplained. V, J and clone size are those of that table, while D and trimming were read from the DNA. Across this sample there are 290,000 or so clones, with around 84% seen only once. Together, the top ten hold about 1.2% of the sample.

About this clone: Its target antigen remains unknown. Base qualities are missing; no much larger clone stands one base away.

What the study reported, not specific to this receptor: The amount of clinical and demographic metadata varied by source and participant and was provided uncurated.

This clonotype was obtained from a man aged 65 to 85 with acute or convalescent COVID-19. The sample comprised peripheral blood.

In nucleotides, the sequence is TGTGCCAGCACCCCGACGTACTACTCGGTCTACGAGCAGTACTTC. Translated, it reads CASTPTYYSVYEQYF. This chain is built from TRBV6-2 or TRBV6-3 and TRBJ2-7, with no confident D gene call. From its cysteine to its phenylalanine, the CDR3 spans 15 amino acids. Only CDR3 DNA remains: 45 bases, in frame from the first base. Trimming removed 7 bases from V and 3 bases from J, leaving 19 bases between the germline ends. Reading the germline V gene gives CDR1 MNHEY and CDR2 SVGEGT.